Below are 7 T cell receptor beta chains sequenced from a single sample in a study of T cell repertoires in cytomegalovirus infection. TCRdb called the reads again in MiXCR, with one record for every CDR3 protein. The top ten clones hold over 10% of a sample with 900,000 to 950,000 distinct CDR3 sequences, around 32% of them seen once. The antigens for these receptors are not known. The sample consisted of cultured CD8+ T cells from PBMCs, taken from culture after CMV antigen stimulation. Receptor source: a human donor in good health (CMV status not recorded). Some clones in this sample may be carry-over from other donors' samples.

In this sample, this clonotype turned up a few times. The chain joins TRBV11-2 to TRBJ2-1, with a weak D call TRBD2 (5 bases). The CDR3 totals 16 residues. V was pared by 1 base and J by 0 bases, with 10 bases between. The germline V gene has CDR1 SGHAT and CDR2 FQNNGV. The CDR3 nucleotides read TGTGCCAGCAGCTTAGGACGGACTGGCTCCTACAATGAGCAGTTCTTC. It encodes CASSLGRTGSYNEQFF. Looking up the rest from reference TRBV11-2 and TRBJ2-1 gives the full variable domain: EAGVAQSPRYKIIEKRQSVAFWCNPISGHATLYWYQQILGQGPKLLIQFQNNGVVDDSQLPKDRFSAERLKGVDSTLKIQPAKLEDSAVYLCASSLGRTGSYNEQFFGPGTRLTVL.

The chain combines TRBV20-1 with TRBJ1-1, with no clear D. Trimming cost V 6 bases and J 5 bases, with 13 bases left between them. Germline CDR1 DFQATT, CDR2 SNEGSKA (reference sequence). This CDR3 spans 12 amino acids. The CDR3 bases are TGCAGTGCCCTAGCCCGGTGGACTGAAGCTTTCTTT. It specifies CSALARWTEAFF.

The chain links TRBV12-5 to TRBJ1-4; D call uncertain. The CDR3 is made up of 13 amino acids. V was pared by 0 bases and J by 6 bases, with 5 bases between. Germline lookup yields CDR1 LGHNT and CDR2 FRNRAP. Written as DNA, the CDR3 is TGTGCTAGTGGTTTGGTACGGGATGAAAAACTGTTTTTT. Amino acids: CASGLVRDEKLFF.

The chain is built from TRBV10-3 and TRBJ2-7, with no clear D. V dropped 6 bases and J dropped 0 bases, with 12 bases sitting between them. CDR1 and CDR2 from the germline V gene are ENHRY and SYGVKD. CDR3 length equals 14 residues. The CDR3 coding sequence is TGTGCCATCAGGGACGGAACCAGCTCCTACGAGCAGTACGTC. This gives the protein CAIRDGTSSYEQYV.

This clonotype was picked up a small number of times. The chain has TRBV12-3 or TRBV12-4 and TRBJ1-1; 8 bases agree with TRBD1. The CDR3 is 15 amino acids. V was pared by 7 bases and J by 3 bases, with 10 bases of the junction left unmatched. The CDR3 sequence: CASTEDRATYTEAFF. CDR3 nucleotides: TGTGCCAGCACCGAGGACAGGGCTACATACACTGAAGCTTTCTTT.

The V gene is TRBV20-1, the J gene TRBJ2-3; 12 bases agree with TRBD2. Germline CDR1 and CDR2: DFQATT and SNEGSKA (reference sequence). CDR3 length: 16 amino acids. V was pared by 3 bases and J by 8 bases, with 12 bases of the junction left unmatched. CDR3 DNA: TGCAGTGCTAGGGCTGGGACTAGCGGGCCCGAGTTTACGCAGTATTTT. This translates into CSARAGTSGPEFTQYF.

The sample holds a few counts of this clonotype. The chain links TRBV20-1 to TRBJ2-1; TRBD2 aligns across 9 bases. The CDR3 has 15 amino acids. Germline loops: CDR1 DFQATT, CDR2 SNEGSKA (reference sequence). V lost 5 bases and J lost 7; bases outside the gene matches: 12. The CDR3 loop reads CSAFFSGTSINEQFF. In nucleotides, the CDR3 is TGCAGTGCTTTCTTCTCCGGGACTAGCATAAATGAGCAGTTCTTC.